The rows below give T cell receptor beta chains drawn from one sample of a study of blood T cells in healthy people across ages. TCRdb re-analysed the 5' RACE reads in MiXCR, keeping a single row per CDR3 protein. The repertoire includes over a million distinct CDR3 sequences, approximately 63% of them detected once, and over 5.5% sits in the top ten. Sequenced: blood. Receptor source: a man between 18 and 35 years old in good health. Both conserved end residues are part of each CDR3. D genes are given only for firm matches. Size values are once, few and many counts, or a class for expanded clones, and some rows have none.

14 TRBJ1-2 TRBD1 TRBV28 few TGTGCCAGCAGTGCGGACAGGGTTTTTTATGGCTACACCTTC CASSADRVFYGYTF
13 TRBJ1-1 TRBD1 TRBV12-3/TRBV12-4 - TGTGCCAGCAGTCTCCTAGACAGGGTTGGAGCTTTCTTT CASSLLDRVGAFF
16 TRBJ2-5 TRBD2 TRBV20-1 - TGCAGTGCTGGATCGACTAGCGGGGGGGCGAGCGAGACCCAGTACTTC CSAGSTSGGASETQYF
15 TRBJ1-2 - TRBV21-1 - TGTGCCAGCACCACGGGGACTCCGAGTCGCTATGGCTACACCTTC CASTTGTPSRYGYTF
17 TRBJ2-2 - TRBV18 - TGTGCCAGCTCACCACGGGTCGGGACTGAGAACACCGGGGAGCTGTTTTTT CASSPRVGTENTGELFF
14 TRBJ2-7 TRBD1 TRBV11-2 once TGTGCCAGCAGCTTAGATACAGGGGGCTACGAGCAGTACTTC CASSLDTGGYEQYF
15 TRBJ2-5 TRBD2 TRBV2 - TGTGCCAGCAAAGAAGGTGGGGGGGACCCCGAGACCCAGTACTTC CASKEGGGDPETQYF
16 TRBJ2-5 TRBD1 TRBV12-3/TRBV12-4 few TGTGCCAGCAGTCCTGCCTTGACAGGGAACTGGGAGACCCAGTACTTC CASSPALTGNWETQYF
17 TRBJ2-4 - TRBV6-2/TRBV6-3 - TGTGCCAGCAGTTATAAAGCACCCGGGACCGTCTCCGACATTCAGTACTTC CASSYKAPGTVSDIQYF
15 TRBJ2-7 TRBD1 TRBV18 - TGTGCCAGCTCATTGGGACAGGGGGCAGCCTACGAGCAGTACTTC CASSLGQGAAYEQYF
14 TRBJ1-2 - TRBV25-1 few TGTGCCAGCAGTGAATATTCAGGTGTCTATGGCTACACCTTC CASSEYSGVYGYTF
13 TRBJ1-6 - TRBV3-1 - TGTGCCAGCAGCCACGGGGTAGTGGCACCCCTCCACTTT CASSHGVVAPLHF
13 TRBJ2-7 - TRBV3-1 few TGTGCCAGCAGCCAAATAACAGGTTCCGAGCAGTACTTC CASSQITGSEQYF
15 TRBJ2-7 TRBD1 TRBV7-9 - TGTGCCAGCAGCTCGGACAGGTTATCTCCCTACGAGCAGTACTTC CASSSDRLSPYEQYF
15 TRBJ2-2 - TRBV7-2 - TGTGCCAGCAGCTCTCGGGGGGCTTACACCGGGGAGCTGTTTTTT CASSSRGAYTGELFF
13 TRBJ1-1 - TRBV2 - TGTGCCAGCAGTGAGATCTTGAACACTGAAGCTTTCTTT CASSEILNTEAFF
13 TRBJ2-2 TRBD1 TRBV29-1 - TGCAGCGCGGCAGGGGGCGCTGGCGGGGAGCTGTTTTTT CSAAGGAGGELFF
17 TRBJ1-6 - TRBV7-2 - TGTGCCAGCAGCTTAGTAGGTTACAGAGTCCTGGGCTCACCCCTCCACTTT CASSLVGYRVLGSPLHF
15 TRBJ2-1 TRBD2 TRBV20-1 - TGCAGTGCTAGAGTCCCCGGACTAGCGGAACGGCAGCAGTTCTTC CSARVPGLAERQQFF
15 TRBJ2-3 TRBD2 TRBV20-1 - TGCAGTGCTAGAGCGACCGGGACTACCACAGATACGCAGTATTTT CSARATGTTTDTQYF
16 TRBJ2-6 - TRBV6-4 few TGTGCCAGCAGTGATGATCCCTTCTCTGGGGCCAACGTCCTGACTTTC CASSDDPFSGANVLTF
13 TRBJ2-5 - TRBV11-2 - TGTGCCAGCAGCCCGAACAGGAGGGAGACCCAGTACTTC CASSPNRRETQYF
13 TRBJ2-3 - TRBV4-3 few TGCGCCAGCAGCCGGGAGAGCACAGATACGCAGTATTTT CASSRESTDTQYF
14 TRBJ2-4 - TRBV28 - TGTGCCAGCAGTTTACAAAGTGTGAAAAACATTCAGTACTTC CASSLQSVKNIQYF
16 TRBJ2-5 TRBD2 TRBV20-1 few TGCAGTGCTAGTCCCTGGACTAGCGGGGCCCAAGAGACCCAGTACTTC CSASPWTSGAQETQYF
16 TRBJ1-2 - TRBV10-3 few TGTGCCATCAGTGAGTCGGTATACAGGGAGGACTATGGCTACACCTTC CAISESVYREDYGYTF
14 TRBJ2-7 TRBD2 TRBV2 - TGTGCCAGCCCGGGGGGGTCCTCACCCCACGAGCAGTACTTC CASPGGSSPHEQYF
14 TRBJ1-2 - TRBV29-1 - TGCAGCGTTAAAACGACAGGTCCGTCCTTTGGCTACACCTTC CSVKTTGPSFGYTF
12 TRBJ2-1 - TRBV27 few TGTGCCCCTACGCGGTCTTACAATGAGCAGTTCTTC CAPTRSYNEQFF
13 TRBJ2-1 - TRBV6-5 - TGTGCCAGCAGTTACTCTTCGCGGAATGAGCAGTTCTTC CASSYSSRNEQFF
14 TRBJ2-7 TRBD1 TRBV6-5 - TGTGCCAGCAGCGAAAGGACAGGGTTCGACGAGCAGTACTTC CASSERTGFDEQYF
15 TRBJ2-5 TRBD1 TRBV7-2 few TGTGCCAGCAGCCTGGGACAGGGATTTACCGAGACCCAGTACTTC CASSLGQGFTETQYF
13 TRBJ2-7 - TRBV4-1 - TGCGCCAGCAGCCAATCGCCCGGGGGCGAGCAGTACTTC CASSQSPGGEQYF
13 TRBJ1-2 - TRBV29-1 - TGCAGCGTTCGAGTAGGGGGGAACTATGGCTACACCTTC CSVRVGGNYGYTF
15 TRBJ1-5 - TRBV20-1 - TGCAGTGCTAGAGGCCCCGGGGGAAGCAATCAGCCCCAGCATTTT CSARGPGGSNQPQHF
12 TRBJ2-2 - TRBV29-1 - TGCAGCGTTGTGGGGCGCACCGGGGAGCTGTTTTTT CSVVGRTGELFF
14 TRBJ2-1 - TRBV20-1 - TGCAGTGCTAGAAAGCCAGGGAGCTTCAATGAGCAGTTCTTC CSARKPGSFNEQFF
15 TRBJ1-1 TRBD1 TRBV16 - TGTGCCAGCAGCCCACAGACAGGGGACTTCCGTGAAGCTTTCTTT CASSPQTGDFREAFF
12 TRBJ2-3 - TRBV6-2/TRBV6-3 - TGTGCCAGCAGTTACGAGTATTTTGGGCAGTATTTT CASSYEYFGQYF
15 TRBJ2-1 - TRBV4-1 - TGCGCCAGCAGCCATTTGGGAGGAAGGTACAATGAGCAGTTCTTC CASSHLGGRYNEQFF
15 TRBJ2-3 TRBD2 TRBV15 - TGTGCCACCGCTAGTTTGACTAGCGGCACAGATACGCAGTATTTT CATASLTSGTDTQYF
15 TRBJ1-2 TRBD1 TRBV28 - TGTGCCAGCAGTTGGACAGGGGATACCCCCTATGGCTACACCTTC CASSWTGDTPYGYTF
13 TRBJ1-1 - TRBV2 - TGTGCCAGAAGATTCTCCCCCATCGCTGAAGCTTTCTTT CARRFSPIAEAFF
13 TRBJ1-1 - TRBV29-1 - TGCAGCGGCGATCAGGGCGAGGGCACTGAAGCTTTCTTT CSGDQGEGTEAFF
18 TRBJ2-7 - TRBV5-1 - TGCGCCAGCAGCTTGGACCCTTCAGGAGCAGGGGTCTCCTACGAGCAGTACTTC CASSLDPSGAGVSYEQYF
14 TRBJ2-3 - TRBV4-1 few TGTGCCAGCAGCCAAGTAGGGGTAACAGATACGCAGTATTTT CASSQVGVTDTQYF
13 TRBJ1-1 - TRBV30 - TGTGCCTGGAGTGTATGGTCTGGTACTGAAGCTTTCTTT CAWSVWSGTEAFF
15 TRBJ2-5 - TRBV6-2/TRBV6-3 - TGTGCCAGCAGTGACCGTAGACTAGAGTTAGAGACCCAGTACTTC CASSDRRLELETQYF
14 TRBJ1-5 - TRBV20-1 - TGCAGTGCGCCCCGGGGATGGAACAATCAGCCCCAGCATTTT CSAPRGWNNQPQHF
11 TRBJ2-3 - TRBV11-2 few TGTGCCAGCAGCTTAGGGGCGGCGCAGTATTTT CASSLGAAQYF
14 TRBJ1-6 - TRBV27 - TGTGCCAGCAGTTGGGGAGGGGGGTACTCACCCCTCCACTTT CASSWGGGYSPLHF
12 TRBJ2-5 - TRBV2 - TGTGCCAGCAGTGATCCCTATGGGACCCAGTACTTC CASSDPYGTQYF
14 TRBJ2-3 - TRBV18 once TGTGCCAGCTCACCACCGGTGGGCACAGATACGCAGTATTTT CASSPPVGTDTQYF
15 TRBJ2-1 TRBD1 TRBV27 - TGTGCCACGATGGTAGGACAGGGTTCCTACAATGAGCAGTTCTTC CATMVGQGSYNEQFF
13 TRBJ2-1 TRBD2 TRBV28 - TGTGCCAGCAGTGCGGGACTAGCGGGGGAGCAGTTCTTC CASSAGLAGEQFF